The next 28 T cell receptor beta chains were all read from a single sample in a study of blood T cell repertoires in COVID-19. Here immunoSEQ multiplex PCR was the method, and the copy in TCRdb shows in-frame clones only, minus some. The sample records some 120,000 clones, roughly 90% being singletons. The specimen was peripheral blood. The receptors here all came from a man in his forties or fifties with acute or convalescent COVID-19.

CDR3 amino acids: CASSLAYDRETQYF. For the CDR3, the DNA is TGTGCCAGCAGCTTAGCGTACGATAGAGAGACCCAGTACTTC. The chain uses TRBV11-2 and TRBJ2-5; D is ambiguous. This CDR3 has 14 residues. Looked up from germline, CDR1 is SGHAT and CDR2 is FQNNGV. Trimming took 1 base from V and 4 from J, leaving 10 bases between them. Based on the CDR3 plus reference TRBV11-2 and TRBJ2-5, the full variable domain is EAGVAQSPRYKIIEKRQSVAFWCNPISGHATLYWYQQILGQGPKLLIQFQNNGVVDDSQLPKDRFSAERLKGVDSTLKIQPAKLEDSAVYLCASSLAYDRETQYFGPGTRLLVL.

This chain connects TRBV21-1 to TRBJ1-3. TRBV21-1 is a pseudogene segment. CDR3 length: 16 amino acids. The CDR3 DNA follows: TGTGCCAGCAGCAAAGCGGTCCAGGCGGGTGGAAACACCATATATTTT. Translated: CASSKAVQAGGNTIYF.

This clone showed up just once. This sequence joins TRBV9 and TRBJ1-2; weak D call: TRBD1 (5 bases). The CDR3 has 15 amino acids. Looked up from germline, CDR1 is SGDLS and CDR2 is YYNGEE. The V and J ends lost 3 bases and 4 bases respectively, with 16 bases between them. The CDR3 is CASSADSLSVYGYTF. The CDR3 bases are TGTGCCAGCAGCGCCGACAGCCTGAGTGTCTATGGCTACACCTTC.

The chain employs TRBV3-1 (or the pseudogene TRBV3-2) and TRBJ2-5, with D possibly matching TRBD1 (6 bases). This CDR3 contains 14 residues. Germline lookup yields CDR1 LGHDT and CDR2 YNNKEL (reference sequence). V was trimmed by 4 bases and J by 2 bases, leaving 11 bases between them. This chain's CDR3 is CASSPYREQETQYF. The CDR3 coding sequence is TGTGCCAGCAGCCCGTACAGGGAACAAGAGACCCAGTACTTC.

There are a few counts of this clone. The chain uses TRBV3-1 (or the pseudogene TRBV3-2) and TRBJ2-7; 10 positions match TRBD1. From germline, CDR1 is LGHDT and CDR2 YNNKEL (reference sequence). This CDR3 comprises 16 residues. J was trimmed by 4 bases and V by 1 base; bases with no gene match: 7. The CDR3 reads CASSQGVGDRGYEQYF. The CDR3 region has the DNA TGTGCCAGCAGCCAAGGAGTAGGGGACAGGGGATACGAGCAGTACTTC.

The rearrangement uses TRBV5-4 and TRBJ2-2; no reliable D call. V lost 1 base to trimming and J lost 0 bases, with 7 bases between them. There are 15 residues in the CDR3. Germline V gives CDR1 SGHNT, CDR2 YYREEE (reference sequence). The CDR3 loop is CASSLFGPNTGELFF. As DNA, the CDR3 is TGTGCCAGCAGCTTGTTTGGCCCGAACACCGGGGAGCTGTTTTTT.

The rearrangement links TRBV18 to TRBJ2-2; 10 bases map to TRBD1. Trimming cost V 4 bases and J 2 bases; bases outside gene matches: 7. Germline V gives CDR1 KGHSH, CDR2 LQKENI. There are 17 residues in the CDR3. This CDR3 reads CASSLKGQGPNTGELFF. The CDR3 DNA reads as TGTGCCAGCTCACTTAAGGGACAGGGGCCAAACACCGGGGAGCTGTTTTTT.

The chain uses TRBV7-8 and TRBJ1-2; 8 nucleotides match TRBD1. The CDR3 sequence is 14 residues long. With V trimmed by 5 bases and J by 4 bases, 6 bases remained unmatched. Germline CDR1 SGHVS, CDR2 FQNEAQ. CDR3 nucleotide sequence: TGTGCCAGCAGCCCGGGACAGGCGCTCTATGGCTACACCTTC. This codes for CASSPGQALYGYTF.

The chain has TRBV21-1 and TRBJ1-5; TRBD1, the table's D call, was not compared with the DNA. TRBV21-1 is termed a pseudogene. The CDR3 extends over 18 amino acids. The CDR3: CASSKAWGTATCNQPQHF. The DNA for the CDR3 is TGTGCCAGCAGCAAAGCGTGGGGGACAGCAACCTGCAATCAGCCCCAGCATTTT.

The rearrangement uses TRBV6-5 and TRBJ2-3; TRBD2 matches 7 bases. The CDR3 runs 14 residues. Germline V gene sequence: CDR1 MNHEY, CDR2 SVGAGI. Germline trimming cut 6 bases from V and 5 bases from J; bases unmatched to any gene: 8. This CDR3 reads CASRSPGGLDTQYF. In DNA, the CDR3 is TGTGCCAGCAGATCACCGGGAGGTTTAGATACGCAGTATTTT.

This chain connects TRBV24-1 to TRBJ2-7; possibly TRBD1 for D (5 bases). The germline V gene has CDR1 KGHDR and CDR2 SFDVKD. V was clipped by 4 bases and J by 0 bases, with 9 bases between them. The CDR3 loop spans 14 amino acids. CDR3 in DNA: TGTGCCACCAGTGAAATGGGGCCCTCCTACGAGCAGTACTTC. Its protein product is CATSEMGPSYEQYF.

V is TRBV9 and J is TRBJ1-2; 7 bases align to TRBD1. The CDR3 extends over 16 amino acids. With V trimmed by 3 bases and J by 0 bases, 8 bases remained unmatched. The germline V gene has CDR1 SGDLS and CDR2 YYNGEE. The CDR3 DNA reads TGTGCCAGCAGCGCCCCCCGACAGGGCCCTAACTATGGCTACACCTTC. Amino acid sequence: CASSAPRQGPNYGYTF.

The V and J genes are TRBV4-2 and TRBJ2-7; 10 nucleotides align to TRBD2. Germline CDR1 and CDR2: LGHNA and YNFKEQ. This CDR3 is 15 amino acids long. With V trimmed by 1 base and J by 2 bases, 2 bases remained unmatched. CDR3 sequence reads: CASSQGTSGAYEQYF. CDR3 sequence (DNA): TGTGCCAGCAGCCAAGGGACTAGCGGTGCCTACGAGCAGTACTTC.

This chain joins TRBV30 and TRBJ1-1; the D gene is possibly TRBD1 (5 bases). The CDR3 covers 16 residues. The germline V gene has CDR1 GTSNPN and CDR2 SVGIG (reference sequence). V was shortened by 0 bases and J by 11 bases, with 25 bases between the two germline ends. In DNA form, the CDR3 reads TGTGCCTGGAGTGTATGGGCGGGGGTAGGGGTAAAAGGGGCTTTCTTT. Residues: CAWSVWAGVGVKGAFF. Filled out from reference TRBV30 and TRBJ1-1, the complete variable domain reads SQTIHQWPATLVQPVGSPLSLECTVEGTSNPNLYWYRQAAGRGLQLLFYSVGIGQISSEVPQNLSASRPQDRQFILSSKKLLLSDSGFYLCAWSVWAGVGVKGAFFGQGTRLTVV.

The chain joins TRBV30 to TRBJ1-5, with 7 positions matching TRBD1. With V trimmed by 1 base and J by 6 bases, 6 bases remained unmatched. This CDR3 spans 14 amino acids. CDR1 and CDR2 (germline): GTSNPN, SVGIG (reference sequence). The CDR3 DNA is TGTGCCTGGAGTGATAGGGGGCAAGGTCAGCCCCAGCATTTT. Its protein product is CAWSDRGQGQPQHF.

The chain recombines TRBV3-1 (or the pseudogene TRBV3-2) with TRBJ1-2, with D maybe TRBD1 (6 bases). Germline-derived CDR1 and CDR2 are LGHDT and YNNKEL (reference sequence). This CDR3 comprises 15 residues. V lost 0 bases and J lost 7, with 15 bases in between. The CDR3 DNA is TGTGCCAGCAGCCAAGATCCTCAGGGGAGCGGTGGCTACACCTTC. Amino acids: CASSQDPQGSGGYTF.

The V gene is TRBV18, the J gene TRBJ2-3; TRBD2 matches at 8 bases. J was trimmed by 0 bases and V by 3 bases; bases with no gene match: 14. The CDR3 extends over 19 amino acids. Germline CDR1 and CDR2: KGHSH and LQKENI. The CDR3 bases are TGTGCCAGCTCACCCGGGGCTCGGACTAGCTCATCTAGCACAGATACGCAGTATTTT. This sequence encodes CASSPGARTSSSSTDTQYF.

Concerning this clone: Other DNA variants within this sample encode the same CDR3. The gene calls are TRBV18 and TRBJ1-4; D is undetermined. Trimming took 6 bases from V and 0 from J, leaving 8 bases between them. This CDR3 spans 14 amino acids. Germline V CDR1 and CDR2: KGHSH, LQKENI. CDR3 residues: CASSPTATNEKLFF. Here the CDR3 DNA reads TGTGCCAGCTCTCCTACTGCAACTAATGAAAAACTGTTTTTT.

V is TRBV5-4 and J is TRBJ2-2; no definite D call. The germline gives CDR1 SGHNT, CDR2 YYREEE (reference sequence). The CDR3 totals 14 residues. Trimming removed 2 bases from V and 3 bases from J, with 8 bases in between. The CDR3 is CASSFLADTGELFF. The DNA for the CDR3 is TGTGCCAGCAGCTTTCTCGCGGACACCGGGGAGCTGTTTTTT.

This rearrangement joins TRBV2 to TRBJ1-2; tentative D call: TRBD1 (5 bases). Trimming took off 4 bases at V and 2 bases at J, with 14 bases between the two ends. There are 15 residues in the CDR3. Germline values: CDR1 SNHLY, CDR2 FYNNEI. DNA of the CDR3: TGTGCCAGCAGTGGTACGGACATACTAAACTATGGCTACACCTTC. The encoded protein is CASSGTDILNYGYTF. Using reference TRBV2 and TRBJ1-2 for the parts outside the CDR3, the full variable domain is EPEVTQTPSHQVTQMGQEVILRCVPISNHLYFYWYRQILGQKVEFLVSFYNNEISEKSEIFDDQFSVERPDGSNFTLKIRSTKLEDSAMYFCASSGTDILNYGYTFGSGTRLTVV.

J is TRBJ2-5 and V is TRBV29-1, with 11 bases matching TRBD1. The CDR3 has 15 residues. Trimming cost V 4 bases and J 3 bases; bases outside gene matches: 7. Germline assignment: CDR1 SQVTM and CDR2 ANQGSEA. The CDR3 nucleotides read TGCAGCGTTGCCTACCGGGACAGGGGGAAAGAGACCCAGTACTTC. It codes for CSVAYRDRGKETQYF.

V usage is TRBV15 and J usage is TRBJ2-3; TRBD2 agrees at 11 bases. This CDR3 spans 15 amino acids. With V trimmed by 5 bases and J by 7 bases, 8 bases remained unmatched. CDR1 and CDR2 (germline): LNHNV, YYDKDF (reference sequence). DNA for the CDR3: TGTGCCACCAGCGGCCATACTAGCGGGAGAAATACGCAGTATTTT. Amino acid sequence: CATSGHTSGRNTQYF.

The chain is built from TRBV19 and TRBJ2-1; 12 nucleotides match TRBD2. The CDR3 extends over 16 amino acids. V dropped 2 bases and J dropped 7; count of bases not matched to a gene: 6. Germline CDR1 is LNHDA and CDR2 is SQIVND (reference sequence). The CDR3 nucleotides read TGTGCCAGTAGTATAAGCACTAGCGGGAGGTCTAATGAGCAGTTCTTC. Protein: CASSISTSGRSNEQFF.

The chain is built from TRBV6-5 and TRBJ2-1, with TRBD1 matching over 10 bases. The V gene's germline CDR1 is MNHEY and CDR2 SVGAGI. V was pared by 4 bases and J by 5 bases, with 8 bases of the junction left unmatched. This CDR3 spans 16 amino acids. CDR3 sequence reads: CASSFLGQGVDNEQFF. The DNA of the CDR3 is TGTGCCAGCAGTTTTTTAGGACAGGGGGTAGACAATGAGCAGTTCTTC.

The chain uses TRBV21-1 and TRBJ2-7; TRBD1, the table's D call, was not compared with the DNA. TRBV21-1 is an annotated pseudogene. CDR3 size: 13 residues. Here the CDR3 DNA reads TGTGCCAGCAGCAAAACAGGGGGCGGAGAGCAGTACTTC. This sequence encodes CASSKTGGGEQYF.

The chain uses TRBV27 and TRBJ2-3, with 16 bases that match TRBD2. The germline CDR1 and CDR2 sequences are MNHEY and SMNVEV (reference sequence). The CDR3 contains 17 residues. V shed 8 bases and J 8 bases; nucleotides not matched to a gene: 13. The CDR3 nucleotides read TGTGCCAGCCCCCCTCCGGGACTAGCGGGAGGGCCGGCTACGCAGTATTTT. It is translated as CASPPPGLAGGPATQYF.

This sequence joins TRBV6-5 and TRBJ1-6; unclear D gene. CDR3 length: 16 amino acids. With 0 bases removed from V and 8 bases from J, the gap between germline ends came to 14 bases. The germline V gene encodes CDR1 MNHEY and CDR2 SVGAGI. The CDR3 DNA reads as TGTGCCAGCAGTTACTCGCAGACCGGGATACATTCACCCCTCCACTTT. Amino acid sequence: CASSYSQTGIHSPLHF.

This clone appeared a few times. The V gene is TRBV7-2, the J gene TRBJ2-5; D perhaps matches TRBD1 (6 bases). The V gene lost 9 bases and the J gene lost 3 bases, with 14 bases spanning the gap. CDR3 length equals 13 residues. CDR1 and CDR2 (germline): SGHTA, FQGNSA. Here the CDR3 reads CASSPHREETQYF. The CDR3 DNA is TGTGCCAGTTCCCCCCACAGGGAAGAGACCCAGTACTTC. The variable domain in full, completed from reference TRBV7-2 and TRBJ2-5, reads GAGVSQSPSNKVTEKGKDVELRCDPISGHTALYWYRQSLGQGLEFLIYFQGNSAPDKSGLPSDRFSAERTGGSVSTLTIQRTQQEDSAVYLCASSPHREETQYFGPGTRLLVL.